These T cell receptor beta chains were read from a single sample in a study of T cell clones after liver transplantation. The assay was immunoSEQ multiplex PCR, and TCRdb's table has in-frame clones only and misses some. This table holds fewer than 85,000 clones, less than 90% found once. The sequencing here drew on CD4+ T cells from blood, taken at the 22-month timepoint. These receptors were obtained from a human patient who received a liver transplant. Some T cells may be the graft donor's. The CDR3 runs from the conserved cysteine through the conserved F or W. The D gene is left open where the match is weak. Rows give clone size only sometimes, using once, few, many, or a class for an expanded clone.

cdr3_nt	cdr3_aa	v_call	d_call	clone_size	j_call
TGTGCCAGCAGCTATAGCGGGAGTTCGGATGAGCAGTTCTTC	CASSYSGSSDEQFF	TRBV13	TRBD2	NA	TRBJ2-1
TGTGCCAGTACTCTACAACCGAGCTCCTACAATGAGCAGTTCTTC	CASTLQPSSYNEQFF	TRBV19	NA	NA	TRBJ2-1
TGTGCCAGCCGGGGACAAACCACTGAAGCTTTCTTT	CASRGQTTEAFF	TRBV6-1	NA	NA	TRBJ1-1
TGTGCCAGCAGCCCCCGAGCGGGGGGGGCCTACGAGCAGTACTTC	CASSPRAGGAYEQYF	TRBV7-3	TRBD2	NA	TRBJ2-7
TGTGCCAGCAGCACCCCATCTAGCGGGAGTATTAATGAGCAGTTCTTC	CASSTPSSGSINEQFF	TRBV7-3	TRBD2	NA	TRBJ2-1
TGTGCCATCAGTCTAGCGGGAGGCTACGAGCAGTACTTC	CAISLAGGYEQYF	TRBV10-3	TRBD2	NA	TRBJ2-7
TGTGCCAGCAGCTTAGGGGACAGGGGCCTCCGGGGCTACACCTTC	CASSLGDRGLRGYTF	TRBV7-2	TRBD1	few	TRBJ1-2
TGTGCCAGCAGCCCCGAGGGTAGCGGGAGGTCTTATGAGCAGTTCTTC	CASSPEGSGRSYEQFF	TRBV11-3	TRBD2	NA	TRBJ2-1
TGTGCCAGTAGTATAAGGGGGGTTGAAGCTTTCTTT	CASSIRGVEAFF	TRBV19	NA	NA	TRBJ1-1
TGCGCCAGCAGCCCCGGAACCCTTGGGGGCGAGCAGTACTTC	CASSPGTLGGEQYF	TRBV5-1	NA	NA	TRBJ2-7
TGTGCCAGCAGTTACTACAGAGATCAGCCCCAGCATTTT	CASSYYRDQPQHF	TRBV6-6	NA	NA	TRBJ1-5
TGTGCCACCAGCAGAGATTGGGGTCCTGGGAATGAGCAGTTCTTC	CATSRDWGPGNEQFF	TRBV15	NA	NA	TRBJ2-1
TGCGCCAGCAGGGTAGCGGGGGTAGATACGCAGTATTTT	CASRVAGVDTQYF	TRBV10-2	TRBD2	NA	TRBJ2-3
TGCAGTGCGGAACAAAACGAGCAGTACTTC	CSAEQNEQYF	TRBV20-1	NA	NA	TRBJ2-7
TGTGCCATCAGTGTGTCAGGAGGTCAGCCCCAGCATTTT	CAISVSGGQPQHF	TRBV10-3	NA	NA	TRBJ1-5
TGTGCCAGCAGCTCGACCGACAGGGGCACAGATACGCAGTATTTT	CASSSTDRGTDTQYF	TRBV7-2	TRBD1	few	TRBJ2-3
TGTGCCAGCACCCCGCCGGAGCGGGGGGGCACCGGGGAGCTGTTTTTT	CASTPPERGGTGELFF	TRBV7-2	TRBD2	NA	TRBJ2-2
TGTGCCAGCCGGGACAGACTGTACGAGCAGTACTTC	CASRDRLYEQYF	TRBV27	TRBD1	NA	TRBJ2-7
TGTGCCAGCAACGTCGGGGGGGTGGATCAGCCCCAGCATTTT	CASNVGGVDQPQHF	TRBV2	NA	NA	TRBJ1-5
TGCGCCAGCAGCATCGAGCGGGACACAGATACGCAGTATTTT	CASSIERDTDTQYF	TRBV5-1	TRBD2	NA	TRBJ2-3
TGTGCCAGCAGTGAATCGCCTAGGGAAATCTACGAGCAGTACTTC	CASSESPREIYEQYF	TRBV6-1	NA	NA	TRBJ2-7
TGTGCCAGCAGCGGAGTTCCACAGGGGTTGGGCGGGGAGCTGTTTTTT	CASSGVPQGLGGELFF	TRBV9	TRBD1	once	TRBJ2-2
TGTGCCAGCAGCCCATGGACTAGCGGGAGATCTGAGCAGTTCTTC	CASSPWTSGRSEQFF	TRBV7-2	TRBD2	NA	TRBJ2-1
TGCGCCAGCAGCTTGGGGGACACCGCTGGGGAGACCCAGTACTTC	CASSLGDTAGETQYF	TRBV5-1	NA	NA	TRBJ2-5
TGTGCCAGCAGTTCTATAGCGGGGGGGAATAGGTTCTTC	CASSSIAGGNRFF	TRBV7-2	TRBD2	NA	TRBJ2-1
TGTGCCAGCTCACCCAAGGGGGACAAAGGGTTTACTGAAGCTTTCTTT	CASSPKGDKGFTEAFF	TRBV18	NA	NA	TRBJ1-1
TGTGCCAGCAGTTACACCAGGAACCCTTACGAGCAGTACTTC	CASSYTRNPYEQYF	TRBV6-5	NA	NA	TRBJ2-7
TGTGCCAGCAACCCCGGACTAGCCGTCGGGGAGCTGTTTTTT	CASNPGLAVGELFF	TRBV5-5	TRBD2	NA	TRBJ2-2
TGTGCCAGCAGTAAAGGGGGGGCTGGAAACACCATATATTTT	CASSKGGAGNTIYF	TRBV6-5	NA	NA	TRBJ1-3
TGTGCCAGTAGTTACGGACAGGGTGCTAATGAAAAACTGTTTTTT	CASSYGQGANEKLFF	TRBV19	TRBD1	NA	TRBJ1-4
TGTGCCAGCAAGATAGTGGGGCAGAAAGAGCCCCAAGAGACCCAGTACTTC	CASKIVGQKEPQETQYF	TRBV6-4	NA	NA	TRBJ2-5
TGCGCCAGCAGCGGAACAACAGGGGGCTCTGGAAACACCATATATTTT	CASSGTTGGSGNTIYF	TRBV5-1	TRBD1	few	TRBJ1-3
TGCGCCAGCAGCTATTTAGACCCTAAAACGCAGTATTTT	CASSYLDPKTQYF	TRBV4-1	NA	NA	TRBJ2-3
TGTGCCAGCAGCTTAGCTACCAGCACAGATACGCAGTATTTT	CASSLATSTDTQYF	TRBV7-2	NA	NA	TRBJ2-3
TGTGCCAGTACCACCGGTTTGTGGAACTATGGCTACACCTTC	CASTTGLWNYGYTF	TRBV19	NA	NA	TRBJ1-2
TGTGCCAGCAGTTACTCGAGGGTCAGGGGGCCTGGTGGCTACACCTTC	CASSYSRVRGPGGYTF	TRBV6-5	TRBD1	NA	TRBJ1-2
TGTGCCAGCACCCCAACCCCCAGCGGGGGTTACACCGGGGAGCTGTTTTTT	CASTPTPSGGYTGELFF	TRBV5-6	TRBD2	few	TRBJ2-2
TGTGCCAGCAGCTTAACACAGATCCGTTCGGGCTACACCTTC	CASSLTQIRSGYTF	TRBV11-2	NA	NA	TRBJ1-2
TGTGCCAGCAGGGCCGGCGAGTATCAGCCCCAGCATTTT	CASRAGEYQPQHF	TRBV28	NA	NA	TRBJ1-5
TGTGCCAGCAGCTTATACGGGAGGGCCCCAGGGTACACAGATACGCAGTATTTT	CASSLYGRAPGYTDTQYF	TRBV7-2	TRBD2	NA	TRBJ2-3
TGTGCCAGCACGGGGGACCTTAATTCACCCCTCCACTTT	CASTGDLNSPLHF	TRBV7-6	NA	NA	TRBJ1-6
TGTGCCAGCTCACGGGGGCGAGAGACCCAGTACTTC	CASSRGRETQYF	TRBV18	NA	NA	TRBJ2-5
TGTGCCAGCAGCCAAGAGGTCGAGCAGTACTTC	CASSQEVEQYF	TRBV4-2	NA	NA	TRBJ2-7
TGTGCCAGCAGCTCACAGGGGAGGTCCACTGAAGCTTTCTTT	CASSSQGRSTEAFF	TRBV7-3	TRBD1	NA	TRBJ1-1
TGCGCCAGCAGCCCGGGACAAACAACCTCTGGAAACACCATATATTTT	CASSPGQTTSGNTIYF	TRBV5-1	NA	NA	TRBJ1-3
TGTGCCAGCAGCCCTGCGGACAGTAATGAAAAACTGTTTTTT	CASSPADSNEKLFF	TRBV5-5	NA	NA	TRBJ1-4
TGCGCCAGCAGCCAAGAGGGGGGACAGGGGGCGTTTGGCTACACCTTC	CASSQEGGQGAFGYTF	TRBV4-1	TRBD1	NA	TRBJ1-2
TGTGCCAGCAGTTTAACGGGACAGGGAAGGAATGAGCAGTTCTTC	CASSLTGQGRNEQFF	TRBV28	TRBD1	NA	TRBJ2-1
TGTGCCACCAGCAGAGCCCCGGGACAGGGGTTACATACGCAGTATTTT	CATSRAPGQGLHTQYF	TRBV15	TRBD1	NA	TRBJ2-3
TGTGCCATCAGTGAGTCCGGGGATCGTAACGAGCAGTACTTC	CAISESGDRNEQYF	TRBV10-3	NA	NA	TRBJ2-7
TGTGCCAGCAGCTTAGAGCTCTACGAGCAGTACTTC	CASSLELYEQYF	TRBV7-9	NA	once	TRBJ2-7
TGCGCCAGCAGCCGCAACCGGGACAGGCCGAACACTGAAGCTTTCTTT	CASSRNRDRPNTEAFF	TRBV4-3	TRBD1	NA	TRBJ1-1
TGTGCCAGCTCGGGCAGTAATGCTATAAATGGCTACACCTTC	CASSGSNAINGYTF	TRBV27	NA	NA	TRBJ1-2
TGTGCCAGTCGGATCGAGGGAAACTATGGCTACACCTTC	CASRIEGNYGYTF	TRBV19	NA	NA	TRBJ1-2
TGCGCCAGCAGCCAAGGAGGGGGGGTTAACTATGGCTACACCTTC	CASSQGGGVNYGYTF	TRBV4-1	NA	NA	TRBJ1-2
TGTGCCAGCAGTTACCGGGACAGGGGTGACACTGAAGCTTTCTTT	CASSYRDRGDTEAFF	TRBV6-5	TRBD1	NA	TRBJ1-1
TGCGCCAGCAGCCAAATTTCCGGGACACACACCGGGGAGCTGTTTTTT	CASSQISGTHTGELFF	TRBV4-3	NA	few	TRBJ2-2